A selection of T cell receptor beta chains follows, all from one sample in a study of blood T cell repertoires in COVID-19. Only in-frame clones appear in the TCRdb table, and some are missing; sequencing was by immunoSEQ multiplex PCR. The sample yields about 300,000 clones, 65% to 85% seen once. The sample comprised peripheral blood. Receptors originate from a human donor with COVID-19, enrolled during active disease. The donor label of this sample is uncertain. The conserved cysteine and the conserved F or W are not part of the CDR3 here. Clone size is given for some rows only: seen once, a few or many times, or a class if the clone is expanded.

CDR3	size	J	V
SAFGGNSYNEQF	-	TRBJ2-1	TRBV29-1
ATRDSTETQY	-	TRBJ2-5	TRBV19
ASSQDPRGLNEQF	-	TRBJ2-1	TRBV4-3
ASSEGQQPYGYT	-	TRBJ1-2	TRBV2
ASSYGGGRNTGELF	few	TRBJ2-2	TRBV9
AWSLAGSGDEQY	-	TRBJ2-7	TRBV30
ASSGSYSYNEQF	few	TRBJ2-1	TRBV19
ASRWRIARGNTIY	-	TRBJ1-3	TRBV2
ATSRTSGRAYEQF	-	TRBJ2-1	TRBV15
ASSPTQGGVTEAF	-	TRBJ1-1	TRBV18
ASSQSGGGQETQY	-	TRBJ2-5	TRBV18
ASSPTREGTQY	-	TRBJ2-5	TRBV6-5
ASSQPYHGYT	-	TRBJ1-2	TRBV3-1/TRBV3-2
ASSMGTGGGTEAF	-	TRBJ1-1	TRBV19
ASSTSARPSGEAF	-	TRBJ1-1	TRBV6-5
ASSLAFRSGGSNEQY	-	TRBJ2-7	TRBV7-8
ASSLVAFTSDEQY	-	TRBJ2-7	TRBV7-2
ASKLLRGHEQF	-	TRBJ2-1	TRBV2
SVAFWGDQPQH	-	TRBJ1-5	TRBV29-1
ASSGRGRTSGSSYNEQF	few	TRBJ2-1	TRBV9
ASRTYRANQPQH	few	TRBJ1-5	TRBV28
SAADLNEQF	-	TRBJ2-1	TRBV20-1
ASSLPAAPGYGYT	once	TRBJ1-2	TRBV5-6
ASSRKPTGSYEQY	-	TRBJ2-7	TRBV5-6
ASSWRQDEQY	-	TRBJ2-7	TRBV28
ASSPAGLIGYT	-	TRBJ1-2	TRBV18
ASSPAAGPNYGYT	-	TRBJ1-2	TRBV5-5
ASSQGGNQPQH	-	TRBJ1-5	TRBV3-1/TRBV3-2
ASSPDRGTEAF	-	TRBJ1-1	TRBV12-3/TRBV12-4
ASSYVAGGRRTEAF	-	TRBJ1-1	TRBV6-2/TRBV6-3
ASSPERQATSNTEAF	-	TRBJ1-1	TRBV3-1/TRBV3-2
ASSATGQTNTEAF	few	TRBJ1-1	TRBV9
ASSYRVSRGNEQF	-	TRBJ2-1	TRBV6-5
ASSLGQDNEKLF	-	TRBJ1-4	TRBV18
ASSEWRGLSYNEQF	-	TRBJ2-1	TRBV7-2
ASSLSGGETQY	-	TRBJ2-5	TRBV7-9
ASSTSGSGPLNEQF	few	TRBJ2-1	TRBV7-3
ASTIDSDNEKLF	-	TRBJ1-4	TRBV5-1
ASSPRLAAQETQY	-	TRBJ2-5	TRBV6-5
ASSQEWQSYGYT	-	TRBJ1-2	TRBV4-1